Each of the 16 T cell receptor beta chains below was sequenced from the same sample in a study of shared clonotypes between healthy human individuals (dated by TCRdb to 2020 to 2021). CD8 naive samples were obtained by positive selection for CCR7 among CD45RO-negative cells, yielding a CD45RA+CCR7+ population from which TemRA cells were excluded. The protocol used for the library was the immunoSEQ multiplex PCR assay. In TCRdb, the immuneACCESS table is reduced to in-frame sequences with V and J assigned. These tables do not hold every clone; where another copy was compared, an unresolved V gene accounts for under half, and the others remain unexplained. The sample table records about 1,800,000 clones; approximately 94% of these occur just once. Less than 1.5% of the sample belongs to the ten largest clones. Specimen: naive CD8+ T cells sorted from blood. What this sample's cell subset or site label stands for: CD45RA+CCR7+. These receptors originate from a man aged 18 to 29 in good health.

The rearrangement links TRBV4-1 to TRBJ2-3; TRBD2 might be the D (5 bases). The V end lost 4 bases, the J end lost 2 bases, and 10 bases lay between the germline ends. This CDR3 comprises 14 residues. From germline, CDR1 is MGHRA and CDR2 YSYEKL. The DNA for the CDR3 is TGCGCCAGCAGCCCCGGGGTAGTCACAGATACGCAGTATTTT. Translating gives CASSPGVVTDTQYF.

This clone has a handful of counts. The chain joins TRBV6-5 to TRBJ2-7; unclear D gene. Germline V gene data show CDR1 as MNHEY and CDR2 as SVGAGI. The CDR3 is made up of 11 amino acids. V lost 2 bases, J lost 3 bases, and 2 bases lay in between. CDR3 coding DNA: TGTGCCAGCAGTTACGACTACGAGCAGTACTTC. It specifies CASSYDYEQYF.

The rearrangement joins TRBV4-1 to TRBJ2-3; TRBD1 matches 9 bases. CDR1 and CDR2 (germline): MGHRA, YSYEKL. Losses at the gene ends were 0 bases for V and 4 bases for J; bases not matched to a gene: 8. The CDR3 length is 17 residues. The CDR3 DNA follows: TGCGCCAGCAGCCAAGAGCCGGGACAGGGAAGGTCAGATACGCAGTATTTT. Its protein is CASSQEPGQGRSDTQYF.

The rearrangement uses TRBV13 and TRBJ1-4; D is undetermined. There are 15 residues in the CDR3. Germline CDR1 reads PRHDT; CDR2 reads FYEKMQ (reference sequence). The V end lost 0 bases, the J end lost 8 bases, and 13 bases lay between the germline ends. The CDR3 loop reads CASSLGRSPGEKLFF. As DNA, the CDR3 is TGTGCCAGCAGCTTAGGCCGCTCCCCTGGGGAAAAACTGTTTTTT. Looking up the rest from reference TRBV13 and TRBJ1-4 gives the full variable domain: AAGVIQSPRHLIKEKRETATLKCYPIPRHDTVYWYQQGPGQDPQFLISFYEKMQSDKGSIPDRFSAQQFSDYHSELNMSSLELGDSALYFCASSLGRSPGEKLFFGSGTQLSVL.

The rearrangement joins TRBV5-4 to TRBJ2-7; no clear D gene. Germline lookup yields CDR1 SGHNT and CDR2 YYREEE (reference sequence). This CDR3 comprises 13 residues. The V gene lost 3 bases and the J gene lost 1 base, with 8 bases spanning the gap. The CDR3 region is CASSSTYSYEQYF. The CDR3 DNA sequence: TGTGCCAGCAGCTCGACATATTCCTACGAGCAGTACTTC. The whole variable domain, remainder taken from reference TRBV5-4 and TRBJ2-7, is ETGVTQSPTHLIKTRGQQVTLRCSSQSGHNTVSWYQQALGQGPQFIFQYYREEENGRGNFPPRFSGLQFPNYSSELNVNALELDDSALYLCASSSTYSYEQYFGPGTRLTVT.

The V gene is TRBV6-8, the J gene TRBJ2-5; 9 positions agree with TRBD2. The CDR3 has 17 residues. V shed 0 bases, J shed 1 base, and the junction held 6 bases outside the gene matches. Germline-derived CDR1 and CDR2 are MNHGY and SAAAGT. This chain's CDR3 is CASSYSTRREGQETQYF. The CDR3 nucleotides read TGTGCCAGCAGTTACTCTACTCGGCGGGAGGGCCAAGAGACCCAGTACTTC.

This clone has a single count. This chain links TRBV29-1 with TRBJ1-4; a weak D match, TRBD1 (5 bases). V was cut by 7 bases and J by 7 bases, with 16 bases left in between. This CDR3 is built from 13 residues. Germline CDR1 SQVTM, CDR2 ANQGSEA. CDR3 sequence reads: CSAMTEGFEKLFF. The DNA for the CDR3 is TGCAGCGCAATGACCGAGGGGTTTGAAAAACTGTTTTTT.

V is TRBV7-3 and J is TRBJ2-2; 9 bases are shared with TRBD1. The germline V gene encodes CDR1 SGHTA and CDR2 FQGTGA. This CDR3 is 17 amino acids long. V was pared by 6 bases and J by 1 base, with 9 bases of the junction left unmatched. The CDR3 DNA sequence: TGTGCCAGCAGATTTCCTCGGACAGGGGAGAACACCGGGGAGCTGTTTTTT. Translating it yields CASRFPRTGENTGELFF.

In the case of this clone: Different DNA sequences within this sample yield the same CDR3. J is TRBJ2-1 and V is TRBV19; D is unresolved. Germline loops: CDR1 LNHDA, CDR2 SQIVND (reference sequence). This CDR3 contains 13 residues. The V and J ends lost 2 bases and 5 bases respectively, with 7 bases between them. CDR3: CASSISLNNEQFF. The CDR3 DNA sequence: TGTGCCAGTAGTATAAGCTTGAACAATGAGCAGTTCTTC.

With respect to this clone: Other DNA variants within this sample encode the same CDR3. The rearrangement joins TRBV13 to TRBJ2-7; 7 bases agree with TRBD2. CDR1 and CDR2 from the germline V gene are PRHDT and FYEKMQ (reference sequence). After removal of 3 bases from V and 2 bases from J, the junction contained 1 base not matched to a gene. The CDR3 extends over 13 amino acids. The CDR3 region is CASSLAGAYEQYF. CDR3 DNA: TGTGCCAGCAGCTTGGCGGGAGCCTACGAGCAGTACTTC.

This chain links TRBV9 with TRBJ1-2, with 9 bases matching TRBD1. Trimming took 4 bases from V and 6 from J; bases not matched to a gene: 7. Germline V gives CDR1 SGDLS, CDR2 YYNGEE. This CDR3 has 14 residues. DNA for the CDR3: TGTGCCAGCAGCACTGGGACAGGGTTGGATGGCTACACCTTC. This encodes CASSTGTGLDGYTF.

This clone has a single count. The same CDR3 also results from other DNA sequences found in this sample. In DNA form, the CDR3 reads TGTGCCAGCAGCTTAGAGGGACAGGGTTACGAGCAGTACTTC. This translates into CASSLEGQGYEQYF. V is TRBV7-9 and J is TRBJ2-7; 9 nucleotides match TRBD1. The germline gives CDR1 SEHNR, CDR2 FQNEAQ (reference sequence). With 1 base clipped from V and 4 bases from J, the junction kept 2 bases outside the gene matches. The length of the CDR3 is 14 residues.

The V and J genes are TRBV2 and TRBJ1-1; 7 bases map to TRBD1. This CDR3 has 15 residues. Unmatched junction bases numbered 10, after V lost 7 bases and J lost 2 bases. Germline CDR1 SNHLY, CDR2 FYNNEI. The CDR3 DNA sequence: TGTGCCAGCATGGGACCCGGACAGGCTAACACTGAAGCTTTCTTT. Its translation: CASMGPGQANTEAFF.

The V and J genes are TRBV28 and TRBJ1-2; weak D call: TRBD1 (5 bases). Trimming took off 3 bases at V and 4 bases at J, with 12 bases between the two ends. The length of the CDR3 is 14 residues. The germline CDR1 and CDR2 sequences are MDHEN and SYDVKM. The CDR3 sequence is CASSFPEGRYGYTF. The CDR3 bases are TGTGCCAGCAGTTTCCCTGAGGGGCGCTATGGCTACACCTTC.

This chain links TRBV7-9 with TRBJ1-2, with D maybe TRBD1 (5 bases). This CDR3 contains 15 residues. CDR1 and CDR2 (germline): SEHNR, FQNEAQ (reference sequence). V was clipped by 5 bases and J by 6 bases, with 19 bases between them. The DNA for the CDR3 is TGTGCCAGCAGCCCGGGGACTGACGCTGGCGATGGCTACACCTTC. Translation gives CASSPGTDAGDGYTF.

The rearrangement uses TRBV6-1 and TRBJ2-1, with 7 bases aligning to TRBD2. The CDR3 totals 16 residues. Germline CDR1 and CDR2: MNHNS and SASEGT. Trimming removed 2 bases from V and 5 bases from J; junction bases left unmatched: 9. The CDR3 nucleotides are TGTGCCAGCAGTGAACTTCGCGGGGGAGACAACAATGAGCAGTTCTTC. Its translation is CASSELRGGDNNEQFF.